Sequencing of this T cell receptor (beta chain) was carried out in a study of T cell responses to AZD1222 COVID-19 vaccine. There are a few counts of this clone. Its antigen is unidentified. Libraries were prepared by immunoSEQ multiplex PCR; TCRdb keeps only in-frame clonotypes and omits some of them. The data show approximately 75,000 clones, around 87% seen once. Study-level points and caveats: White British people made up most donors, females outnumbered males, and clonal diversity was possibly underestimated. Baseline seropositivity characterized only a handful of AZD1222 recipients.

Germline CDR1 and CDR2: SNHLY and FYNNEI. The CDR3 has 20 amino acids. The trim removed 6 bases at V and 1 base at J, leaving 17 bases unmatched. Whether given at about 4 or about 12 weeks, second doses were pooled. Here the sequenced sample was peripheral blood, taken 28 days after the second AZD1222 dose. This clonotype originated in an adult who received the AZD1222 COVID-19 vaccine. The chain combines TRBV2 with TRBJ1-4; the match to TRBD1 covers 10 bases. For the CDR3, the DNA is TGTGCCAGCAGGGATAGGGTACTACAAGGACAGGGGGGAACTAATGAAAAACTGTTTTTT. Its translation is CASRDRVLQGQGGTNEKLFF.